Shown below are 8 T cell receptor beta chains from a single sample sequenced in a study of blood T cell repertoires in COVID-19. Produced via immunoSEQ multiplex PCR; TCRdb's table is partial and in-frame only. Here the sample spans about 260,000 clones, roughly 80% being singletons. The sample comprised peripheral blood. The receptors originated from a woman between 45 and 65 years old who had recovered from COVID-19.

In its sample, this clone was seen a few times. The chain has TRBV11-2 and TRBJ2-1; 7 nucleotides agree with TRBD1. This CDR3 spans 16 amino acids. The V segment lost 7 bases and the J segment 0 bases; nucleotides outside the gene matches: 9. The germline V gene has CDR1 SGHAT and CDR2 FQNNGV. The CDR3 protein is CASKGMTGPSYNEQFF. In DNA form, the CDR3 reads TGTGCCAGCAAGGGGATGACAGGGCCCTCCTACAATGAGCAGTTCTTC.

V and J are TRBV27 and TRBJ1-1; 8 bases align to TRBD1. The germline V gene has CDR1 MNHEY and CDR2 SMNVEV (reference sequence). V lost 3 bases, J lost 5 bases, and 2 bases stayed unmatched. The CDR3 runs 13 residues. The chain's CDR3 is CASSFHRGTEAFF. In nucleotides, the CDR3 is TGTGCCAGCAGTTTTCACAGGGGGACTGAAGCTTTCTTT.

This rearrangement joins TRBV30 to TRBJ1-1, with D unclear. The CDR3 has 13 amino acids. Germline CDR1 is GTSNPN and CDR2 is SVGIG (reference sequence). Trimming removed 2 bases at V and 1 base at J, with 8 bases between. This CDR3 is CAWSTDTNTEAFF. CDR3 sequence (DNA): TGTGCCTGGAGTACAGACACGAACACTGAAGCTTTCTTT.

This clone is a singleton in its sample. The V and J genes are TRBV2 and TRBJ1-5; D might be TRBD1 (6 bases). The V end was cut by 8 bases, the J end by 0 bases, with 8 bases between. The CDR3 has 13 residues. CDR1 is SNHLY, CDR2 FYNNEI, per germline. CDR3 in DNA: TGTGCCAGCCACAGGGATAGCAATCAGCCCCAGCATTTT. Its translation: CASHRDSNQPQHF. The whole variable domain, remainder taken from reference TRBV2 and TRBJ1-5, is EPEVTQTPSHQVTQMGQEVILRCVPISNHLYFYWYRQILGQKVEFLVSFYNNEISEKSEIFDDQFSVERPDGSNFTLKIRSTKLEDSAMYFCASHRDSNQPQHFGDGTRLSIL.

This clone has only a few counts. The chain carries TRBV3-1 (or the pseudogene TRBV3-2) and TRBJ1-1, with D maybe TRBD1 (5 bases). This CDR3 comprises 11 residues. V was shortened by 7 bases and J by 11 bases, with 14 bases between the two germline ends. The germline CDR1 and CDR2 sequences are LGHDT and YNNKEL (reference sequence). The CDR3 bases are TGTGCCAGCACCCAGGGACTTCAGGCTTTCTTT. Its protein is CASTQGLQAFF.

This chain links TRBV7-9 with TRBJ1-5, with TRBD1 matching over 7 bases. The CDR3 loop spans 14 amino acids. V lost 5 bases, J lost 4 bases, and 5 bases stayed unmatched. Germline assignment: CDR1 SEHNR and CDR2 FQNEAQ (reference sequence). The CDR3 loop reads CASSKGQTNQPQHF. In DNA, the CDR3 is TGTGCCAGCAGCAAGGGACAGACAAATCAGCCCCAGCATTTT.

This chain joins TRBV7-2 and TRBJ2-5; tentative D call: TRBD2 (5 bases). The germline V and J ends were trimmed by 5 bases and 2 bases, with 21 bases remaining between them. Germline V gene lookup returns CDR1 SGHTA and CDR2 FQGNSA. CDR3 length: 17 amino acids. In DNA form, the CDR3 reads TGTGCCAGCAGCCCCACCGTTGCAGCGGCAAATCAAGAGACCCAGTACTTC. It encodes CASSPTVAAANQETQYF.

The V and J genes are TRBV3-1 (or the pseudogene TRBV3-2) and TRBJ2-7; D possibly corresponds to TRBD2 (6 bases). Deletions cut 4 bases from V and 4 bases from J, with 14 bases between. The length of the CDR3 is 14 residues. Germline V gene sequence: CDR1 LGHDT, CDR2 YNNKEL (reference sequence). CDR3 DNA: TGTGCCAGCAGCCCCAGCGGGCGAAGGTACGAGCAGTACTTC. This gives the protein CASSPSGRRYEQYF.